This T cell receptor (beta chain) is from a study of T cells after yellow fever vaccination. Regarding this clonotype: Its matching antigen is unknown.

This CDR3 has 14 amino acids. V lost 3 bases and J lost 5; bases outside the gene matches: 6. Germline CDR1 and CDR2: SGHVS and FNYEAQ. Study-level points and caveats: The booster saw the reappearance of most primary-vaccination clones (roughly 96% CD4, 88% CD8). The study noted that FACS-sorted repertoires could contain abundant clonotypes contaminating from the bulk population.

A process of 5'RACE template switching, which added a universal primer site and UMIs, was used to make TCR cDNA. One entry per CDR3 protein results from TCRdb running MiXCR on the 5' RACE reads. The sample shows 300,000 or so distinct CDR3 sequences, roughly 7% of them seen only once. The source was PBMCs, collected approximately 40 days after the first yellow fever vaccination. This chain joins TRBV7-6 and TRBJ2-7; 8 bases match TRBD1. This TCR was recovered from a man younger than 30 who received the YFV17D yellow fever vaccine. The chain's CDR3 is CASSFGQGIHEQYF. The CDR3 DNA sequence: TGTGCCAGCAGCTTCGGACAGGGTATCCACGAGCAGTACTTC.